These 14 T cell receptor beta chains were all obtained from the same sample, sequenced in a study of CD8+CD57+ T cells in acquired aplastic anemia. Using genomic DNA as the template, TCR beta VDJ and CDR3 profiling was carried out. TCRdb reprocessed the reads via MiXCR and lists one record per CDR3 protein. The sample consists of under 350,000 distinct CDR3 sequences, 50% to 70% of them appearing once. Sequencing was carried out using sorted CD4+, CD8+, or CD8+CD57+ T cells (not recorded which) from PBMCs. The receptors derive from a human donor with severe aplastic anemia or a healthy control (not recorded which).

Comment on this clonotype: Compared with germline, one end of the junction differs, possibly owing to a read error. V gene TRBV7-3 combines with J gene TRBJ2-2; TRBD2 matches at 12 bases. This CDR3 has 17 residues. The germline CDR1 and CDR2 sequences are SGHTA and FQGTGA. The CDR3 coding sequence is TGTGCCCGCAGCTCCGCGGGCGGGACTAGCGGGACCGGGGAGCTGTTTTTT. This sequence encodes CARSSAGGTSGTGELFF. The entire variable domain, with the rest obtained from reference TRBV7-3 and TRBJ2-2, is as follows: GAGVSQTPSNKVTEKGKYVELRCDPISGHTALYWYRQSLGQGPEFLIYFQGTGAADDSGLPNDRFFAVRPEGSVSTLKIQRTERGDSAVYLCARSSAGGTSGTGELFFGEGSRLTVL.

The rearrangement links TRBV2 to TRBJ1-2, with 7 nucleotides matching TRBD1. This CDR3 region has 13 residues. Losses at the gene ends were 6 bases for V and 1 base for J; bases not matched to a gene: 2. Germline CDR1 is SNHLY and CDR2 is FYNNEI. The CDR3 is CASRGTVNYGYTF. Here the CDR3 DNA reads TGTGCCAGCAGAGGGACAGTTAACTATGGCTACACCTTC.

This clonotype was seen many times. The chain couples TRBV9 to TRBJ1-1; perhaps TRBD1 as D (6 bases). The CDR3 sequence is 13 residues long. V lost 3 bases and J 4 bases, leaving 10 bases between the germline ends. Looked up from germline, CDR1 is SGDLS and CDR2 is YYNGEE. The CDR3 loop reads CASSGGGGTEAFF. In DNA form, the CDR3 reads TGTGCCAGCAGCGGAGGGGGGGGCACTGAAGCTTTCTTT.

This chain joins TRBV25-1 and TRBJ2-1, with D possibly TRBD1 on 5 matching bases. The CDR3 consists of 16 residues. Germline CDR1 and CDR2: MGHDK and SYGVNS. V lost 4 bases and J lost 3, with 16 bases in between. The CDR3: CASSAVRAVVYNEQFF. The CDR3 bases are TGTGCCAGCAGTGCAGTCAGGGCAGTTGTCTACAATGAGCAGTTCTTC.

This clonotype was recorded a few times. This sequence joins TRBV19 and TRBJ2-7; D remains unclear. CDR1 is LNHDA and CDR2 is SQIVND in the germline V gene (reference sequence). The CDR3 contains 13 residues. V lost 3 bases to trimming and J lost 2 bases, with 8 bases between them. CDR3: CASSMVGTYEQYF. DNA of the CDR3: TGTGCCAGTAGTATGGTGGGAACCTACGAGCAGTACTTC.

Worth noting for this clonotype: Compared with germline, one end of the junction differs, possibly owing to a read error. The V and J genes are TRBV20-1 and TRBJ2-5, with 7 positions matching TRBD1. CDR1 is DFQATT and CDR2 is SNEGSKA in the germline V gene (reference sequence). The CDR3 has 14 amino acids. The CDR3, as DNA: TGCAGCGCTAGAGGCACGACAGGGTTGGGGACCCAGTACTTC. Residues: CSARGTTGLGTQYF.

This clonotype showed up many times. The chain combines TRBV7-9 with TRBJ2-7, with D tentatively TRBD1 (5 bases). V dropped 5 bases and J dropped 0 bases, with 14 bases sitting between them. Germline CDR1 is SEHNR and CDR2 is FQNEAQ (reference sequence). This CDR3 has 15 residues. The DNA for the CDR3 is TGTGCCAGCAGCCCACGCACAGGCGCCTCCTACGAGCAGTACTTC. The encoded protein is CASSPRTGASYEQYF. Combining the CDR3 with reference TRBV7-9 and TRBJ2-7 gives the whole variable domain DTGVSQNPRHKITKRGQNVTFRCDPISEHNRLYWYRQTLGQGPEFLTYFQNEAQLEKSRLLSDRFSAERPKGSFSTLEIQRTEQGDSAMYLCASSPRTGASYEQYFGPGTRLTVT.

The chain recombines TRBV3-1 with TRBJ1-6, with D perhaps matching TRBD1 (5 bases). Trimming removed 4 bases at V and 10 bases at J, with 17 bases between. CDR3 size: 15 residues. CDR1 is LGHDT and CDR2 is YNNKEL in the germline V gene (reference sequence). CDR3 coding DNA: TGTGCCAGCAGCCCGGGGTGGGGCTCAGGATCACCCCTCCACTTT. Amino acids: CASSPGWGSGSPLHF.

This clonotype was observed a handful of times. This chain connects TRBV6-5 to TRBJ1-3; D gene unclear. The germline V gene has CDR1 MNHEY and CDR2 SVGAGI. V lost 0 bases to trimming and J lost 4 bases, with 4 bases between them. This CDR3 is 13 amino acids long. In DNA, the CDR3 is TGTGCCAGCAGTTACTCGGGCGGAAACACCATATATTTT. Translating gives CASSYSGGNTIYF.

This clonotype was detected only a few times. The chain couples TRBV19 to TRBJ1-6; D remains ambiguous. The CDR3 loop spans 15 amino acids. Germline V gene sequence: CDR1 LNHDA, CDR2 SQIVND (reference sequence). The ends were cut back, 3 bases at V and 7 bases at J, with 13 bases in the middle. The CDR3 coding sequence is TGTGCCAGTAGTATCTACCGGGAAACCAATTCACCCCTCCACTTT. This encodes CASSIYRETNSPLHF.

The chain carries TRBV7-8 and TRBJ2-3; D assignment may be TRBD1 or TRBD2 (5 bases each). This CDR3 is 15 amino acids long. The germline V and J ends were trimmed by 5 bases and 3 bases, with 15 bases remaining between them. Per germline, CDR1 SGHVS and CDR2 FQNEAQ. CDR3 loop: CASSPGTLGTDTQYF. The CDR3 DNA follows: TGTGCCAGCAGCCCCGGGACCCTCGGGACAGATACGCAGTATTTT.

The chain couples TRBV24-1 to TRBJ2-1; 11 nucleotides match TRBD2. The CDR3 totals 17 residues. Germline lookup yields CDR1 KGHDR and CDR2 SFDVKD. Losses at the gene ends were 1 base for V and 3 bases for J; bases not matched to a gene: 4. CDR3 loop: CATSDFGTSGVYNEQFF. CDR3 nucleotide sequence: TGTGCCACCAGTGATTTCGGGACTAGCGGAGTCTACAATGAGCAGTTCTTC.

The chain is built from TRBV9 and TRBJ2-3; D gene ambiguous. The CDR3 runs 13 residues. Trimming removed 3 bases at V and 3 bases at J, with 8 bases between. CDR1 SGDLS and CDR2 YYNGEE come from the germline V gene. The CDR3 sequence: CASSADRTDTQYF. The CDR3 region has the DNA TGTGCCAGCAGCGCCGACCGGACAGATACGCAGTATTTT.

In this sample, this clonotype turned up many times. V gene TRBV5-6 combines with J gene TRBJ2-3; perhaps TRBD2 as D (5 bases). Trimming left V 1 base short and J 1 base short, with 10 bases between. This CDR3 contains 15 residues. Germline lookup yields CDR1 SGHDT and CDR2 YYEEEE. This CDR3 is CASSLRTSGTDTQYF. CDR3 coding DNA: TGTGCCAGCAGCTTGCGGACTTCCGGCACAGATACGCAGTATTTT.